Listed below are T cell receptor beta chains from one sample, sequenced in a study of post-analysis software for immune sequencing data. TCRdb reprocessed the PCR reads with MiXCR, giving one entry per CDR3 protein. Of some 450,000 distinct CDR3 sequences listed, 45% were seen once; the top ten hold 12%. The specimen sequenced was blood. The receptors stem from a girl between 5 and 17 years old with multiple sclerosis. Both conserved end residues are part of each CDR3. The order of the fields is CDR3 length, D gene, J gene, V gene, clone size, CDR3 DNA, CDR3 protein. The D gene is left open where the match is weak. Size is stated for part of the rows, as once, few or many counts, or as a class when the clone is expanded.

>12|TRBD1|TRBJ1-1|TRBV7-2|.
TGTGCCAGCAGCTTCGACAGGGAATCGGCTTTCTTT
CASSFDRESAFF
>15|.|TRBJ2-5|TRBV20-1|.
TGCAGTGCCAAGGGGAGCGGTGCCTCCCAAGAGACCCAGTACTTC
CSAKGSGASQETQYF
>14|TRBD2|TRBJ2-5|TRBV11-2|few
TGTGCCAGCAGCTACGGGAGGGCCCAAGAGACCCAGTACTTC
CASSYGRAQETQYF
>15|.|TRBJ2-5|TRBV7-3|.
TGTGCCAGCAGCTTAAGCGGGTCGGGGTACAATGAGCAGTACTTC
CASSLSGSGYNEQYF
>17|TRBD1|TRBJ2-3|TRBV18|.
TGTGCCAGCTCACCGCCTGCGACAGGGGGGATGACAGATACGCAGTATTTT
CASSPPATGGMTDTQYF
>13|TRBD1|TRBJ2-7|TRBV20-1|.
TGCAGTGCTATACAGACAGGGCTTTACGAGCAGTACTTC
CSAIQTGLYEQYF
>11|TRBD1|TRBJ2-7|TRBV29-1|.
TGCAGCGTTGAAGGCCGGGACAGGGAGTACTTC
CSVEGRDREYF
>12|.|TRBJ2-1|TRBV7-9|.
TGTGCCAGCAGCAGAGGAACGTATGAGCAGTTCTTC
CASSRGTYEQFF
>15|.|TRBJ2-1|TRBV20-1|few
TGCAGTGCTAGAGCTAGCGTCGAGCTAAGGAATGAGCAGTTCTTC
CSARASVELRNEQFF
>12|.|TRBJ2-3|TRBV7-2|few
TGTGCCAGCAGCTACGGAGGAGATACGCAGTATTTT
CASSYGGDTQYF
>14|.|TRBJ2-5|TRBV7-2|.
TGTGCCAGCAGCTATGGGGACATCCAAGAGACCCAGTACTTC
CASSYGDIQETQYF
>14|.|TRBJ2-7|TRBV24-1|few
TGTGCCACCAGTGAATCCGGGTCCGTCGGCGAGCAGTACTTC
CATSESGSVGEQYF
>14|.|TRBJ1-1|TRBV9|.
TGTGCCAGCAGCGCCCCGGGACACGACACTGGAGCTTTCTTT
CASSAPGHDTGAFF
>14|TRBD1|TRBJ1-2|TRBV5-6|.
TGTGCCAGCAACTCGGGACAGGGGACCTATGGCTACACCTTC
CASNSGQGTYGYTF
>12|.|TRBJ2-7|TRBV6-1|.
TGTGCCAGCAGTGAAGCGCGTGACGAGCAGTACTTC
CASSEARDEQYF
>14|.|TRBJ1-5|TRBV27|.
TGTGCCAGCAGTTTACGAGGGTTCGGGCAGCCCCAGCATTTT
CASSLRGFGQPQHF
>12|.|TRBJ1-2|TRBV28|.
TGTGCCAGCAGTGATGCAGGGTATGGCTACACCTTC
CASSDAGYGYTF
>14|.|TRBJ2-1|TRBV9|few
TGTGCCAGCAGCCTCGGACCAGGGGCGGGTGAGCAGTTCTTC
CASSLGPGAGEQFF
>15|.|TRBJ2-7|TRBV19|.
TGTGCCAGTAGTATCTTCCCCCTGGGCTTCTACGAGCAGTACTTC
CASSIFPLGFYEQYF
>13|.|TRBJ2-7|TRBV2|.
TGTGCCAGCAGTGTAGCCAGGGACAACGAGCAGTACTTC
CASSVARDNEQYF
>16|TRBD2|TRBJ2-1|TRBV4-3|.
TGCGCCAGCAGCCAAGAAGCTAGCGGGGCCTACAATGAGCAGTTCTTC
CASSQEASGAYNEQFF
>17|TRBD2|TRBJ2-7|TRBV9|.
TGTGCCAGCAGCGTTTCTACTAGCGGGAGAGGGACATACGGGCAGTACTTC
CASSVSTSGRGTYGQYF
>15|TRBD2|TRBJ2-1|TRBV20-1|.
TGCAGTGCTAGAGATTTTGCGGGGGCCTACAATGAGCAGTTCTTC
CSARDFAGAYNEQFF
>14|.|TRBJ2-3|TRBV20-1|few
TGCAGTGAAGAGAGCGGGACATTCACAGATACGCAGTATTTT
CSEESGTFTDTQYF
>14|TRBD1|TRBJ2-7|TRBV4-1|.
TGCGCCAGCAGCCAAGGGACAGGGACCTACGAGCAGTACTTC
CASSQGTGTYEQYF
>13|.|TRBJ1-2|TRBV7-2|.
TGTGCCAGCAGTACCAGGTGGGATTATGGCTACACCTTC
CASSTRWDYGYTF
>16|TRBD2|TRBJ2-7|TRBV28|few
TGTGCCAGCAGGTCAGGGATGGCGGGAGGGTACAATGAGCAGTACTTC
CASRSGMAGGYNEQYF
>19|TRBD2|TRBJ2-1|TRBV20-1|.
TGCAGTGCTAGAGAGGGGACTAGCGGGAGGAAGAGCTCCTACAATGAGCAGTTCTTC
CSAREGTSGRKSSYNEQFF
>13|TRBD2|TRBJ2-7|TRBV29-1|few
TGCAGCGTTGAGGGACTAGCGGGCTACGAGCAGTACTTC
CSVEGLAGYEQYF
>16|TRBD1|TRBJ1-2|TRBV5-6|.
TGTGCCAGCAGCTTGGCCGGGACAGCCGAAAACTATGGCTACACCTTC
CASSLAGTAENYGYTF
>13|.|TRBJ2-7|TRBV5-8|few
TGTGCCAGCAGCATGGGGATATCCTACGAGCAGTACTTC
CASSMGISYEQYF
>14|.|TRBJ1-5|TRBV12-3/TRBV12-4|few
TGTGCCAGCAGTTTATGGCCGGTCAATCAGCCCCAGCATTTT
CASSLWPVNQPQHF
>13|.|TRBJ2-7|TRBV4-2|.
TGTGCCAGCGGCCAAGGACAGATCTACGAGCAGTACTTC
CASGQGQIYEQYF
>14|.|TRBJ1-1|TRBV12-3/TRBV12-4|few
TGTGCCAGCAGTTTATCGAGTCAGAGGATTGAAGCTTTCTTT
CASSLSSQRIEAFF
>15|TRBD2|TRBJ2-3|TRBV20-1|.
TGCAGTGCTCGAAAGAGGGCGGGGGGCACAGATACGCAGTATTTT
CSARKRAGGTDTQYF
>11|.|TRBJ2-1|TRBV29-1|many
TGCAGCGTTGGCGGTTCTTCCGAGCAGTTCTTC
CSVGGSSEQFF
>16|TRBD1|TRBJ2-3|TRBV5-5|once
TGTGCCAGCAGCCCGAGGGTGGACAGGGTCACAGATACGCAGTATTTT
CASSPRVDRVTDTQYF
>15|TRBD1|TRBJ2-7|TRBV7-6|.
TGTGCCAGCAGCCCCCCCGGACAGGGTCCCAACGAGCAGTACTTC
CASSPPGQGPNEQYF
>13|.|TRBJ2-5|TRBV28|.
TGTGCCAGCAGTTGGGGCTCAGAAGGGATCCAGTACTTC
CASSWGSEGIQYF
>14|TRBD2|TRBJ2-1|TRBV12-3/TRBV12-4|.
TGTGCCAGCGGGGGGGCTAGCGGGAGTTTTTGGCAGTTCTTC
CASGGASGSFWQFF